This TCR beta chain was retrieved from a study of early T cells in non-severe SARS-CoV-2 infection. TCRdb re-called the 5' RACE reads with MiXCR, one entry per CDR3 protein. The table has 35,000 to 45,000 distinct CDR3 sequences, approximately 5.9% seen once. This clonotype was counted many times. Germline V CDR1 and CDR2: SGHRS, YFSETQ. The CDR3 is made up of 13 amino acids. V shed 1 base and J shed 3 bases, with 7 bases lying between them. The receptor was derived from an adult who was a healthcare worker with PCR-confirmed SARS-CoV-2 infection or an uninfected control (not recorded which). Sequences were derived from whole blood, sampled at baseline. The V call is TRBV5-1, the J call TRBJ2-5; either TRBD1 or TRBD2 may fit D (5 bases each). The CDR3 coding sequence is TGCGCCAGCAGCTTGATGGGGGAAGAGACCCAGTACTTC. Amino acids: CASSLMGEETQYF.